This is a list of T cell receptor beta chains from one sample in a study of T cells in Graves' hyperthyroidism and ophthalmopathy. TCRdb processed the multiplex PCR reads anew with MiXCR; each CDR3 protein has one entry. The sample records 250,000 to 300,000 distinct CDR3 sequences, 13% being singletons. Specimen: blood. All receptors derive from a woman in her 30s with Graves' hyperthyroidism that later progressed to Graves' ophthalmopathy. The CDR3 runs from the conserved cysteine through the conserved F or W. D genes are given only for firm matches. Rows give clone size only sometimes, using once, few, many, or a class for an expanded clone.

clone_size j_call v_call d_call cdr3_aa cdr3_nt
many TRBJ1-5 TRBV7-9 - CASSLGWTDQPQHF TGTGCCAGCAGCTTAGGATGGACCGATCAGCCCCAGCATTTT
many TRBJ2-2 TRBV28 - CATSAPRGNTGELFF TGTGCCACCTCAGCACCCCGCGGGAACACCGGGGAGCTGTTTTTT
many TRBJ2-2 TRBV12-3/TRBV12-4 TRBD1 CASRRDRASFTGELFF TGTGCCAGCAGACGAGACAGGGCTTCTTTTACCGGGGAGCTGTTTTTT
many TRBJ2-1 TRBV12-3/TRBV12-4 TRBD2 CASSSGLAGGMNEQFF TGTGCCAGCAGTTCCGGACTAGCGGGAGGGATGAATGAGCAGTTCTTC
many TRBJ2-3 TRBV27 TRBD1 CASSSRQGADTQYF TGTGCCAGCAGTTCGAGACAGGGGGCAGATACGCAGTATTTT
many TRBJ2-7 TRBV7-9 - CASSHYSILSYEQYF TGTGCCAGCAGCCACTACTCGATCCTATCCTACGAGCAGTACTTC
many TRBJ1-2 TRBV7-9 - CASSPTAGFGYTF TGTGCCAGCAGCCCGACGGCCGGGTTTGGCTACACCTTC
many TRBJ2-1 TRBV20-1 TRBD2 CSARTSGRVEQFF TGCAGTGCTCGGACTAGCGGGAGGGTAGAGCAGTTCTTC
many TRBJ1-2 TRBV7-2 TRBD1 CASSSLQGRNGYTF TGTGCCAGCAGCTCCTTACAGGGGCGTAATGGCTACACCTTC
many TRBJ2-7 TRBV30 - CAWRPPGPGEQYF TGTGCCTGGAGGCCCCCCGGGCCAGGCGAGCAGTACTTC
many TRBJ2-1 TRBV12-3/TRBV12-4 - CASSPRAPEQFF TGTGCCAGCAGTCCCCGTGCACCAGAGCAGTTCTTC
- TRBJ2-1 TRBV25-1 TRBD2 CASSAGTSGRGEQFF TGTGCCAGCAGTGCCGGGACTAGCGGGAGGGGTGAGCAGTTCTTC
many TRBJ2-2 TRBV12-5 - CASGLPRPPGAGTGELFF TGTGCTAGTGGTTTGCCAAGGCCCCCGGGAGCGGGCACCGGGGAGCTGTTTTTT
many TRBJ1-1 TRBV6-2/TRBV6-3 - CASVRVGNTEAFF TGTGCCAGCGTTAGGGTTGGAAACACTGAAGCTTTCTTT
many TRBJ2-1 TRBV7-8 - CASSFRTAENNEQFF TGTGCCAGCAGCTTCCGGACGGCGGAAAACAATGAGCAGTTCTTC
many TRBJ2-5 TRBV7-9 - CASSFVRGQVVLETQYF TGTGCCAGCAGCTTCGTACGGGGGCAAGTGGTGTTGGAGACCCAGTACTTC
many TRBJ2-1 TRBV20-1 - CSARGFRNEQFF TGCAGTGCGAGGGGGTTCCGGAATGAGCAGTTCTTC
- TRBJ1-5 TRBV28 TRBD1 CASSLRTGMSNQPQHF TGTGCCAGCAGTCTCAGGACAGGGATGAGCAATCAGCCCCAGCATTTT
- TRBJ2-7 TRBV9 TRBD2 CASSDPTSGNYEQYF TGTGCCAGCAGCGACCCGACTAGCGGGAACTACGAGCAGTACTTC
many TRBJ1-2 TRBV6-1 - CASSNPEGYGYTF TGTGCCAGCAGTAACCCGGAAGGTTATGGCTACACCTTC
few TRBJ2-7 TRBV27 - CASSLGGRAYEQYF TGTGCCAGCAGTTTAGGGGGACGAGCCTACGAGCAGTACTTC
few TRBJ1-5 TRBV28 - CASSPRETQPQHF TGTGCCAGCAGCCCCAGGGAGACTCAGCCCCAGCATTTT
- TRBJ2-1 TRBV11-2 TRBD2 CASSLGTSGRNEQFF TGTGCCAGCAGCTTAGGGACTAGCGGTCGCAATGAGCAGTTCTTC
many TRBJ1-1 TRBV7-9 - CASSLAGAGTEAFF TGTGCCAGCAGTTTAGCAGGGGCGGGAACTGAAGCTTTCTTT
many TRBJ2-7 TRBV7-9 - CASSLGVGAYEQYF TGTGCCAGCAGCTTAGGGGTCGGGGCCTACGAGCAGTACTTC
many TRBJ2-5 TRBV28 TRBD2 CASSLDRGRETQYF TGTGCCAGCAGTTTAGATCGCGGGAGGGAGACCCAGTACTTC
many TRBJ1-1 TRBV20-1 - CRQIRGGTEAFF TGCAGACAGATACGGGGGGGCACTGAAGCTTTCTTT
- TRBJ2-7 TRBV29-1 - CSVDDGGSYEQYF TGCAGCGTTGATGACGGGGGCTCTTACGAGCAGTACTTC
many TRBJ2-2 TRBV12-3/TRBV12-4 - CASSFGLPLAGELFF TGTGCCAGCAGTTTTGGACTACCCCTGGCTGGGGAGCTGTTTTTT
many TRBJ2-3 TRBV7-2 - CASSLVRAKHTDTQYF TGTGCCAGCAGCCTAGTCCGGGCTAAGCATACAGATACGCAGTATTTT
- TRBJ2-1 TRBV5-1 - CASSLADSYSEQFF TGCGCCAGCAGCTTGGCGGATTCCTACAGTGAGCAGTTCTTC
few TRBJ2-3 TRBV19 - CASTSSGQGPDTQYF TGTGCCAGTACCTCCTCGGGGCAGGGTCCAGATACGCAGTATTTT
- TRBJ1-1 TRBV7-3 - CASSPQPGLNTEAFF TGTGCCAGCAGCCCCCAACCGGGGCTAAACACTGAAGCTTTCTTT
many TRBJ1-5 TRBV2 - CASSEAENQPQHF TGTGCCAGCAGTGAAGCGGAAAATCAGCCCCAGCATTTT
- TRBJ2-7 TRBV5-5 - CASSLEDAAYEQYF TGTGCCAGCAGCTTGGAGGACGCAGCCTACGAGCAGTACTTC
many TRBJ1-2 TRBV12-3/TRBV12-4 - CASSPPAVGAYGYTF TGTGCCAGCAGCCCTCCGGCCGTAGGGGCCTATGGCTACACCTTC
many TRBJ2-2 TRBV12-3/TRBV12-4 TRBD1 CASSLGELGDREISNTGELFF TGTGCCAGCAGTTTAGGGGAATTAGGGGACAGGGAAATTTCGAACACCGGGGAGCTGTTTTTT
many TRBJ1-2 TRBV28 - CASSLAGYRAHYGYTF TGTGCCAGCAGTTTGGCCGGCTACAGGGCCCACTATGGCTACACCTTC
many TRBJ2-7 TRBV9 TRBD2 CASSVGTSIYYEQYF TGTGCCAGCAGCGTGGGGACTAGCATCTACTACGAGCAGTACTTC
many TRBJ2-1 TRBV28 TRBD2 CASTRTAGGWGSYNEQFF TGTGCCAGCACCCGGACAGCGGGAGGGTGGGGCTCCTACAATGAGCAGTTCTTC
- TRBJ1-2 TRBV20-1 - CSARQSMNYGYTF TGCAGTGCTAGACAAAGTATGAACTATGGCTACACCTTC
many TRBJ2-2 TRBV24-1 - CATSGTYTGELFF TGTGCCACCAGTGGCACGTACACCGGGGAGCTGTTTTTT
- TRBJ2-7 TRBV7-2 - CASSLAGVTYEQYF TGTGCCAGCAGCTTAGCGGGAGTAACCTACGAGCAGTACTTC
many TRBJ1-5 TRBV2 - CASRPTENSNQPQHF TGTGCCAGCAGGCCGACAGAAAATAGCAATCAGCCCCAGCATTTT
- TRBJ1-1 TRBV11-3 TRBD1 CASSLEGATEAFF TGTGCCAGCAGCTTGGAGGGGGCCACTGAAGCTTTCTTT
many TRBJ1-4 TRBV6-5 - CASSYSFGEGAEKLFF TGTGCCAGCAGTTACTCCTTCGGAGAAGGTGCTGAAAAACTGTTTTTT
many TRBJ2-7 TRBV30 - CAWSDQGYEQYF TGTGCCTGGAGTGACCAGGGCTACGAGCAGTACTTC
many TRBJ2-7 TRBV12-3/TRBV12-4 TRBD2 CASSPPGLSYEQYF TGTGCCAGCTCACCACCGGGACTATCCTACGAGCAGTACTTC
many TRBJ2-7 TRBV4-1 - CASSQEGGSYEQYF TGCGCCAGCAGCCAAGAAGGGGGAAGCTACGAGCAGTACTTC
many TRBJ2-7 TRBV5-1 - CASSSTGSRLGEQYF TGCGCCAGCAGCTCTACAGGATCCCGTCTTGGAGAGCAGTACTTC
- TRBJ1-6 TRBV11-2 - CASSLYSEGHSPLHF TGTGCCAGCAGCTTATACTCGGAAGGGCACTCACCCCTCCACTTT
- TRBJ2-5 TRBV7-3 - CASSLGSGAQETQYF TGTGCCAGCAGCTTAGGGTCTGGCGCCCAAGAGACCCAGTACTTC
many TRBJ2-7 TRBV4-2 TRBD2 CASSQDLGTSGFTYEQYF TGTGCCAGCAGCCAAGATCTGGGGACTAGCGGATTTACCTACGAGCAGTACTTC
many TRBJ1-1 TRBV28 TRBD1 CASSSTGRFTEAFF TGTGCCAGCAGTTCGACAGGGAGGTTCACTGAAGCTTTCTTT
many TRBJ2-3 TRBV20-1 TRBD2 CSAARTSGTPAQYF TGCAGTGCTGCACGGACTAGCGGGACGCCAGCGCAGTATTTT
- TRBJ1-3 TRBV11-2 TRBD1 CASSRTGASGNTIYF TGTGCCAGCAGCCGTACAGGGGCATCTGGAAACACCATATATTTT
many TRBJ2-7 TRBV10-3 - CAISDSTRGSGYEQYF TGTGCCATCAGTGACTCCACCCGGGGGTCTGGGTACGAGCAGTACTTC
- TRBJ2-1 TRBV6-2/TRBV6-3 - CASSRGHSSYNEQFF TGTGCCAGCAGCCGCGGACATAGCTCCTACAATGAGCAGTTCTTC
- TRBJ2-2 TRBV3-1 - CASSLEGPGTGELFF TGTGCCAGCAGTTTAGAGGGGCCGGGCACCGGGGAGCTGTTTTTT